The rows below give T cell receptor beta chains drawn from one sample of a study of blood T cells in healthy people across ages. TCRdb re-called the 5' RACE reads through MiXCR, storing one row per CDR3 protein. The sample shows about 1 million distinct CDR3 sequences, under 55% of them seen only once. Sequencing was done on a sample of blood. These receptor sequences come from a woman aged 55 to 70 in good health. CDR3s include the opening cysteine and the closing phenylalanine or tryptophan. The D gene is left open where the match is weak. Size is stated for part of the rows, as once, few or many counts, or as a class when the clone is expanded.

V gene	J gene	CDR3 length	D gene	clone size	CDR3 DNA	CDR3 protein
TRBV11-2	TRBJ2-1	16	-	-	TGTGCCAGCAGCTTAGATCGGGGAGGGGGATCCAATGAGCAGTTCTTC	CASSLDRGGGSNEQFF
TRBV5-1	TRBJ2-1	15	-	-	TGCGCCAGCAGCTTGGGGGTAGGAAGCCTCAATGAGCAGTTCTTC	CASSLGVGSLNEQFF
TRBV12-3/TRBV12-4	TRBJ2-3	15	TRBD1	few	TGTGCCAGCAGCTTACGACAGGGGGCAACAGATACGCAGTATTTT	CASSLRQGATDTQYF
TRBV2	TRBJ1-2	13	-	-	TGTGCCAGCAGGGAAGGGGGACTCTATGGCTACACCTTC	CASREGGLYGYTF
TRBV7-2	TRBJ1-6	19	TRBD1	-	TGTGCCAGCAGCTTACGGACAGGGGGCCTGGTTTCCTATAATTCACCCCTCCACTTT	CASSLRTGGLVSYNSPLHF
TRBV7-6	TRBJ2-5	16	-	-	TGTGCCAGCAGCCCGCCGTCGACTGGGCGCCAAGAGACCCAGTACTTC	CASSPPSTGRQETQYF
TRBV5-6	TRBJ2-7	16	-	-	TGTGCCAGCAGCTTGGGACCCCGTAGCGGAGCCTACGAGCAGTACTTC	CASSLGPRSGAYEQYF
TRBV7-9	TRBJ1-2	14	-	few	TGTGCCAGCAGCTTAGTGGGAGGCGGCTATGGCTACACCTTC	CASSLVGGGYGYTF
TRBV12-3/TRBV12-4	TRBJ2-1	15	-	-	TGTGCCAGCAGCCTACTAGTACAGAACTACAATGAGCAGTTCTTC	CASSLLVQNYNEQFF
TRBV10-1	TRBJ2-4	15	-	many	TGCGCCAGCATGTACAGCCTCCTAGCCAAAAACATTCAGTACTTC	CASMYSLLAKNIQYF
TRBV19	TRBJ2-5	14	-	few	TGTGCCAGTAGTTGGGCAGGGAAGGGCGAGACCCAGTACTTC	CASSWAGKGETQYF
TRBV29-1	TRBJ2-3	15	TRBD1	few	TGCAGCGTCGGAGGACAGGGGGTAGGCACAGATACGCAGTATTTT	CSVGGQGVGTDTQYF
TRBV24-1	TRBJ1-5	15	-	-	TGTGCCACGACTGCAGGCAGGGAGTCAAATCAGCCCCAGCATTTT	CATTAGRESNQPQHF
TRBV12-3/TRBV12-4	TRBJ2-1	15	TRBD2	-	TGTGCCAGCAGTCAAAGCGGGAGGGGGGGAAATGAGCAGTTCTTC	CASSQSGRGGNEQFF
TRBV6-5	TRBJ2-3	18	TRBD2	few	TGTGCCAGCAAATCCTCGACGCCGCTTGGCGGGAGTACAGATACGCAGTATTTT	CASKSSTPLGGSTDTQYF
TRBV9	TRBJ2-1	14	-	-	TGTGCCAGCGCGAGGGACACTTCCTACAATGAGCAGTTCTTC	CASARDTSYNEQFF
TRBV5-1	TRBJ2-1	16	-	-	TGCGCCAGCAGCTGTGATGTCGCGGGGTCAAACAATGAGCAGTTCTTC	CASSCDVAGSNNEQFF
TRBV27	TRBJ2-5	14	-	-	TGTGCCAGCAGTTCCACCGGGAAAGAAGAGACCCAGTACTTC	CASSSTGKEETQYF
TRBV29-1	TRBJ2-3	12	-	once	TGCAGCGGGACGACGAGCACAGATACGCAGTATTTT	CSGTTSTDTQYF
TRBV27	TRBJ2-1	15	TRBD1	once	TGTGCCAGCAGTAGACAGGGGTCGAACTACAATGAGCAGTTCTTC	CASSRQGSNYNEQFF